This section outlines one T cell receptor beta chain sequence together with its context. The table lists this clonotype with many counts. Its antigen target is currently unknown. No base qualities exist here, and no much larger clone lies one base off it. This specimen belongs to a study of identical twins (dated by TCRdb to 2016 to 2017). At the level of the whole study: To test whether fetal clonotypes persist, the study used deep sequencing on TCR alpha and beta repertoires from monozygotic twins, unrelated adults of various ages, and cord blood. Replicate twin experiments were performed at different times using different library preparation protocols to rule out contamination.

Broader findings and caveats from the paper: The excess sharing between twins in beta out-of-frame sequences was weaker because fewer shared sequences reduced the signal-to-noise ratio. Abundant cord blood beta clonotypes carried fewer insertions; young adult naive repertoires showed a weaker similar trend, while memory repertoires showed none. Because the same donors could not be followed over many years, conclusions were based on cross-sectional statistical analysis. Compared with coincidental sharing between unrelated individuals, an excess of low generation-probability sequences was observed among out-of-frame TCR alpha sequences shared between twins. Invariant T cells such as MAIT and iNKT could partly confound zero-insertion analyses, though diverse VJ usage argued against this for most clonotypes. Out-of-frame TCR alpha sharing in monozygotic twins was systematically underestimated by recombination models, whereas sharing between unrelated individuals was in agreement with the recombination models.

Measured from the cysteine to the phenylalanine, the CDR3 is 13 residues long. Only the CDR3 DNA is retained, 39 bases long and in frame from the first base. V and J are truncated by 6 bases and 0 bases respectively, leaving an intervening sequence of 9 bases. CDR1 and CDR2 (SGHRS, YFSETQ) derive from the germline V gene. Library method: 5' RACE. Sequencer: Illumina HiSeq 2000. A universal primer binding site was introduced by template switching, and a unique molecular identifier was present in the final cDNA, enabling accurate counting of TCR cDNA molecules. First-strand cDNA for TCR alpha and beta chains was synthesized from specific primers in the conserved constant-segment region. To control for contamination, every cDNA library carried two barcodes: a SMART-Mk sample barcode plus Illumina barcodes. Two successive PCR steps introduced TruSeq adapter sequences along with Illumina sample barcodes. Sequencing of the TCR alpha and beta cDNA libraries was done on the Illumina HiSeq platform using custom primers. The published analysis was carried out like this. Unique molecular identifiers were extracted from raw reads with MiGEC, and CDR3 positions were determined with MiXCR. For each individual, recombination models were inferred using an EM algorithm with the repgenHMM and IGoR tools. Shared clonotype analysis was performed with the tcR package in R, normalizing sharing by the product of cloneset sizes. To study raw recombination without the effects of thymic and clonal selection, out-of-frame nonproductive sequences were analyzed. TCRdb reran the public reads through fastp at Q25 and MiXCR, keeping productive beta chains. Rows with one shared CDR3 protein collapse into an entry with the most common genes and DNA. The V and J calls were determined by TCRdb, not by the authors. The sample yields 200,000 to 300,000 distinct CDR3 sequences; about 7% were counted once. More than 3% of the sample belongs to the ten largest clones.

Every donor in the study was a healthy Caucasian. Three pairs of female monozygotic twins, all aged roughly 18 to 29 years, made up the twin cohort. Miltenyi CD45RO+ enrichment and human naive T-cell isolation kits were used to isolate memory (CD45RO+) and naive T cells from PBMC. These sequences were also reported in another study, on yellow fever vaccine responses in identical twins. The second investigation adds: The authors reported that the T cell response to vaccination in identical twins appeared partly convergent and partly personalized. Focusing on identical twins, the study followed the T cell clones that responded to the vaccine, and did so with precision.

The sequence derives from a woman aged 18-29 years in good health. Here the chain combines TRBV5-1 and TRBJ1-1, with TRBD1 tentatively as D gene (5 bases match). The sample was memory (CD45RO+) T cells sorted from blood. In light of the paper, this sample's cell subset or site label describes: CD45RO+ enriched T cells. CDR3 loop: CASMGQVNTEAFF. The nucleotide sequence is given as TGCGCCAGCATGGGGCAGGTGAACACTGAAGCTTTCTTT.